Sequencing of this TCR beta chain was carried out in a study of molecular identifiers for immune sequencing clone quantification. In its sample, this clonotype was seen many times. This CDR3 contains 15 residues. Germline CDR1 LGHNA, CDR2 YSLEER. The V gene end was trimmed by 4 bases and the J gene end by 3 bases; junction bases not matched to a gene: 5. TCRdb reanalysed the PCR reads using MiXCR and keeps one entry per CDR3 protein. The sample carries tens of thousands of distinct CDR3 sequences, around 23% recorded once. The sample was naive CD8+ T cells from blood, with Jurkat cell RNA spiked in. The subset here: FACS-sorted CD8+CD4-CCR7+CD45RA+ naive T cells. The chain recombines TRBV4-3 with TRBJ1-3, with 8 bases identical to TRBD1. This TCR derives from a human donor in good health. Some libraries in this study had Jurkat cell RNA spiked in. As DNA, the CDR3 is TGCGCCAGCAGCCCGGACAGGGTGAATGGAAACACCATATATTTT. Its protein is CASSPDRVNGNTIYF.